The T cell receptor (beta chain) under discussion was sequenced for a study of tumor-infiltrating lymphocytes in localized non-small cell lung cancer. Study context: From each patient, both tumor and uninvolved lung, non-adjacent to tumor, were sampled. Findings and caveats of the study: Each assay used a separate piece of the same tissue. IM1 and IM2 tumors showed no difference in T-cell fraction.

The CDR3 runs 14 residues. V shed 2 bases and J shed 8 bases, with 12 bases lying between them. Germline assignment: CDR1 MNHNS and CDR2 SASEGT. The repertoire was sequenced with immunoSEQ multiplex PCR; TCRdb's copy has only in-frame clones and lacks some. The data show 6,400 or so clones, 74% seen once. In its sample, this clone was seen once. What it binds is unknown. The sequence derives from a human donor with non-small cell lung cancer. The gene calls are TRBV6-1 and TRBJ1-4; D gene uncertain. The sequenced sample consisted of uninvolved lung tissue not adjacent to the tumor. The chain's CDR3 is CASSETRTREKLFF. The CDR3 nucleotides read TGTGCCAGCAGTGAAACGAGAACGAGGGAAAAACTGTTTTTT.